This TCR beta chain was sequenced during a study of regulatory T cells in long-lasting Graves disease (dated by TCRdb to about 2021). With respect to the entire study: Persistent Graves' disease patients were compared with newly diagnosed Graves' disease patients by peripheral blood TCR sequencing and RNA sequencing. The study was conducted in China and was registered as a clinical trial. A total of roughly 35 samples were covered by TCR sequencing, comprising roughly 13 persistent and some 20 newly diagnosed Graves' disease patients.

Here is what the overall study found, with its caveats: The authors noted that the small sample size was a limitation that may lower accuracy. A larger number of public clonotypes was shared among persistent patients (around 3,000) than among newly diagnosed patients (approximately 1,000). Persistent disease showed preferential use of TRBV28, TRBJ1-2 and TRBJ2-5, whereas newly diagnosed disease favored TRBV20-1 and TRBJ2-1. Because the primary lesion, thyroid tissue, could not be accessed, the study looked at peripheral blood alone. Persistent Graves' disease patients showed lower TCR Shannon entropy and fewer highly expanded clones than newly diagnosed patients, suggesting clonal expansion.

About this clonotype itself: The clone's antigen remains unknown. The record has no base qualities; no much larger clone is one base away.

Ends trimmed: V by 3 bases, J by 3 bases; bases unmatched to a gene: 5. CDR1 and CDR2 are drawn from the germline V gene (reference sequence): DFQATT, SNEGSKA. The CDR3 runs 14 amino acids, cysteine and phenylalanine included. Only CDR3 DNA is held: 42 bases, read in frame from base 1. TCRdb trimmed public reads at Q25 via fastp, called clones via MiXCR and kept in-frame beta chains. A single entry per CDR3 protein holds the most common genes and DNA from its merged rows. The sample data list about 1,500 distinct CDR3 sequences, and roughly 79% of these were observed just once. The ten top clones hold around 7.9% of the sample. For both TCR sequencing and RNA sequencing, RNA was extracted from PBMCs in TRIzol. The diagnosis of Graves' disease followed American Thyroid Association guidelines. Recruitment of patients was carried out at an endocrinology department in Xi'an, China. Each patient gave approximately 9.7 milliliters of peripheral blood, collected in an EDTA anticoagulant tube. PBMCs were isolated by Ficoll Paque Plus density gradient separation without further T cell sorting. An Agilent 2100 Bioanalyzer and agarose gel were used to assess RNA quality, and a NanoDrop 2000 was used to measure RNA concentration.

The sequence joins TRBV20-1 to TRBJ2-1; 7 central bases correspond to TRBD2. The sample was peripheral blood mononuclear cells (PBMCs), taken with antithyroid drug treatment, in newly diagnosed or persistent Graves disease (not recorded which). The sequence was obtained from a young woman with Graves disease. Donor details come from another sample of the same person, matched by shared clones. The DNA is TGCAGTGCTAGGGGCCTAGCGGACTACAATGAGCAGTTCTTC. It translates to CSARGLADYNEQFF.